The 27 T cell receptor beta chains below come from one sample, sequenced in a study of T cell changes during pregnancy in multiple sclerosis. Some clones are missing from TCRdb's copy, which holds only in-frame ones; the method was immunoSEQ multiplex PCR. Here the sample spans around 65,000 clones, under 95% being singletons. The source was peripheral blood, collected in the third trimester of pregnancy. These receptors all stem from a female donor in good health, enrolled as a control in a pregnancy study.

Details on this clone: The junction and the germline gene differ at one end; a read error may be behind it. Here the CDR3 DNA reads TGTGCTAGCAGCTTGACGACAGGCCACTTCAATGAGCAGTTCTTC. Encoded protein: CASSLTTGHFNEQFF. The V and J genes are TRBV7-7 and TRBJ2-1; D is possibly TRBD1 (6 bases). This CDR3 has 15 residues. Germline CDR1 is SSHAT and CDR2 is FNYEAQ (reference sequence).

The J gene is TRBJ1-2, the V gene TRBV30; no definite D call. Germline V CDR1 and CDR2: GTSNPN, SVGIG (reference sequence). This CDR3 is built from 13 residues. V dropped 7 bases and J dropped 4 bases, with 16 bases sitting between them. The CDR3, as DNA: TGTGCCTACCTGGCAAAGGCGGGCTATGGCTACACCTTC. It encodes CAYLAKAGYGYTF.

The rearrangement links TRBV4-2 to TRBJ1-1; 8 nucleotides line up with TRBD1. Trimming cost V 0 bases and J 5 bases; bases outside gene matches: 11. The V gene's germline CDR1 is LGHNA and CDR2 YNFKEQ. This CDR3 is 17 amino acids long. CDR3: CASSQDDPWTGKTEAFF. DNA of the CDR3: TGTGCCAGCAGCCAAGATGACCCTTGGACAGGGAAAACTGAAGCTTTCTTT.

V is TRBV7-9 and J is TRBJ2-7; D unclear. CDR3 size: 11 residues. Looked up from germline, CDR1 is SEHNR and CDR2 is FQNEAQ (reference sequence). Trimming took off 9 bases at V and 4 bases at J, with 10 bases between the two ends. CDR3 protein: CASGLGYEQYF. The CDR3 coding sequence is TGTGCCAGTGGGCTTGGGTACGAGCAGTACTTC.

V gene TRBV6-5 combines with J gene TRBJ1-2; D may be TRBD1 (5 bases). The CDR3 contains 12 residues. The germline V gene has CDR1 MNHEY and CDR2 SVGAGI. Trimming cost V 6 bases and J 4 bases, with 9 bases left between them. This CDR3 reads CASSLDSYGYTF. The CDR3 bases are TGTGCCAGCAGCTTAGACAGCTATGGCTACACCTTC.

The J gene is TRBJ2-3, the V gene TRBV7-9, with D perhaps TRBD2 (5 bases). There are 15 residues in the CDR3. Trimming shortened V by 8 bases and J by 2 bases, and 17 bases separated the two germline ends. Germline CDR1 is SEHNR and CDR2 is FQNEAQ (reference sequence). The CDR3 DNA follows: TGTGCCAGCTCCCTCGACCGGGGAATCACAGATACGCAGTATTTT. It encodes CASSLDRGITDTQYF.

CDR3 sequence: CASSFRQRSPLHF. The CDR3 DNA sequence: TGTGCCAGTAGTTTTCGACAGCGCTCACCCCTCCACTTT. The chain uses TRBV19 and TRBJ1-6, with a weak D call TRBD1 (5 bases). V lost 5 bases to trimming and J lost 10 bases, with 12 bases between them. The CDR3 spans 13 residues. The germline V gene encodes CDR1 LNHDA and CDR2 SQIVND (reference sequence).

This clone was counted a few times. The chain links TRBV5-1 to TRBJ1-1; D uncertain. Trimming removed 5 bases from V and 5 bases from J, with 13 bases in between. Germline V lookup: CDR1 SGHRS, CDR2 YFSETQ. The CDR3 covers 13 residues. The CDR3 protein is CASRFEGRTEAFF. CDR3 sequence (DNA): TGCGCCAGCAGGTTCGAGGGTCGAACTGAAGCTTTCTTT.

The rearrangement links TRBV9 to TRBJ2-5; the D gene is possibly TRBD2 (6 bases). CDR1 SGDLS and CDR2 YYNGEE come from the germline V gene. CDR3 size: 15 residues. Trimming took 0 bases from V and 5 from J, leaving 14 bases between them. Here the CDR3 reads CASSVAGGRGETQYF. In DNA, the CDR3 is TGTGCCAGCAGCGTAGCTGGAGGGAGAGGGGAGACCCAGTACTTC.

V gene TRBV6-5 combines with J gene TRBJ1-6; 9 positions agree with TRBD1. The CDR3 length is 15 residues. V lost 5 bases and J lost 8; bases outside the gene matches: 7. Germline loops: CDR1 MNHEY, CDR2 SVGAGI. CDR3 sequence (DNA): TGTGCCAGCAGTCCCGGGACAGGGACCGATTCACCCCTCCACTTT. Translated, it gives CASSPGTGTDSPLHF.

The chain recombines TRBV27 with TRBJ1-6; no firm D call. The CDR3 covers 15 residues. V shed 3 bases and J shed 6 bases, with 12 bases lying between them. The V gene's germline CDR1 is MNHEY and CDR2 SMNVEV (reference sequence). The CDR3 DNA reads TGTGCCAGCAGTTTTTTGTGGCAACCTAATTCACCCCTCCACTTT. It encodes CASSFLWQPNSPLHF.

The chain links TRBV13 to TRBJ2-2; D gene ambiguous. CDR3 length: 14 residues. V was cut by 3 bases and J by 2 bases, with 7 bases left in between. Germline V gene data show CDR1 as PRHDT and CDR2 as FYEKMQ (reference sequence). CDR3 protein: CASSFPFNTGELFF. The CDR3 nucleotides read TGTGCCAGCAGCTTTCCCTTCAACACCGGGGAGCTGTTTTTT.

The rearrangement joins TRBV7-8 to TRBJ1-2; possible D gene TRBD1, 6 bases. Per germline, CDR1 SGHVS and CDR2 FQNEAQ. Trimming left V 5 bases short and J 8 bases short, with 12 bases between. This CDR3 is built from 12 residues. The CDR3 sequence: CASSPNREGYTF. CDR3 sequence (DNA): TGTGCCAGCAGCCCCAACAGGGAAGGCTACACCTTC.

V usage is TRBV5-6 and J usage is TRBJ1-5; D gene uncertain. The V gene lost 2 bases and the J gene lost 3 bases, with 9 bases spanning the gap. There are 14 residues in the CDR3. Germline lookup yields CDR1 SGHDT and CDR2 YYEEEE. The CDR3 is CASSFAGSNQPQHF. In nucleotides, the CDR3 is TGTGCCAGCAGCTTTGCGGGCTCCAATCAGCCCCAGCATTTT.

The genes are TRBV7-3 and TRBJ1-1; D call uncertain. Trimming removed 2 bases at V and 2 bases at J, with 9 bases between. In germline, CDR1 is SGHTA, CDR2 FQGTGA. This CDR3 is built from 14 residues. Here the CDR3 DNA reads TGTGCCAGCAGCTTATCGTCGGTAAACACTGAAGCTTTCTTT. It codes for CASSLSSVNTEAFF.

J is TRBJ1-1 and V is TRBV7-3, with D unresolved. This CDR3 comprises 13 residues. Germline lookup yields CDR1 SGHTA and CDR2 FQGTGA. Trimming removed 3 bases at V and 1 base at J, with 6 bases between. CDR3: CASSFNGNTEAFF. CDR3 sequence (DNA): TGTGCCAGCAGCTTTAACGGGAACACTGAAGCTTTCTTT.

The rearrangement joins TRBV27 to TRBJ1-1, with 7 bases identical to TRBD1. Germline V gene data show CDR1 as MNHEY and CDR2 as SMNVEV (reference sequence). The CDR3 has 14 residues. With V trimmed by 5 bases and J by 1 base, 4 bases remained unmatched. CDR3 sequence (DNA): TGTGCCAGCAGTCGGGGGACAGCGAACACTGAAGCTTTCTTT. Translation gives CASSRGTANTEAFF.

V and J are TRBV5-1 and TRBJ2-5; 15 bases are shared with TRBD2. In germline, CDR1 is SGHRS, CDR2 YFSETQ. This CDR3 is built from 16 residues. V shed 7 bases and J 5 bases; nucleotides not matched to a gene: 9. This CDR3 reads CASLRTSGGAGETQYF. In DNA form, the CDR3 reads TGCGCCAGCCTCCGGACTAGCGGGGGGGCGGGGGAGACCCAGTACTTC.

V and J are TRBV2 and TRBJ1-2; TRBD1 agrees at 8 bases. Unmatched junction bases numbered 2, after V lost 9 bases and J lost 2 bases. In germline, CDR1 is SNHLY, CDR2 FYNNEI. This CDR3 is 12 amino acids long. CDR3 bases: TGTGCCAGTGGACAGGGCAACTATGGCTACACCTTC. Its protein is CASGQGNYGYTF.

Regarding this clone: Sequence at one end of the junction differs from germline and may be a read error. The CDR3 DNA reads as TGTGCCAGCAGTGAATATCCGGACAGGCTCAACTTC. Encoded protein: CASSEYPDRLNF. This sequence joins TRBV6-1 and TRBJ2-5, with TRBD1 matching 7 bases. The germline gives CDR1 MNHNS, CDR2 SASEGT. This CDR3 contains 12 residues.

This chain joins TRBV19 and TRBJ1-5, with 10 bases fitting TRBD1. Germline CDR1 is LNHDA and CDR2 is SQIVND (reference sequence). The V and J ends lost 6 bases and 5 bases, in that order; junction bases with no gene match: 13. The CDR3 totals 17 residues. The CDR3 region is CASRVDRGDLRYQPQHF. In nucleotides, the CDR3 is TGTGCCAGTAGAGTGGACAGGGGGGATCTAAGGTATCAGCCCCAGCATTTT.

The chain employs TRBV11-2 and TRBJ1-2, with D unclear. From germline, CDR1 is SGHAT and CDR2 FQNNGV. V lost 6 bases to trimming and J lost 2 bases, with 13 bases between them. The CDR3 is 14 amino acids. The CDR3 region has the DNA TGTGCCAGCAGTCTAAATTTAAAGAACTATGGCTACACCTTC. Its translation is CASSLNLKNYGYTF.

The V and J genes are TRBV2 and TRBJ2-1; TRBD2 agrees at 10 bases. Germline values: CDR1 SNHLY, CDR2 FYNNEI. Losses at the gene ends were 6 bases for V and 4 bases for J; bases not matched to a gene: 6. The CDR3 is 15 residues long. The CDR3 nucleotides are TGTGCCAGCAGGGGGAGCGGGGGGGATTACAATGAGCAGTTCTTC. Amino acids: CASRGSGGDYNEQFF.

V gene TRBV28 combines with J gene TRBJ1-5; 8 bases match TRBD1. The J segment lost 7 bases and the V segment lost 3 bases, leaving 8 bases of the junction unmatched. This CDR3 comprises 15 residues. CDR1 MDHEN and CDR2 SYDVKM come from the germline V gene. The CDR3 region is CASSLRQGPGQPQHF. CDR3 DNA sequence: TGTGCCAGCAGTTTGCGACAGGGGCCGGGGCAGCCCCAGCATTTT.

The chain carries TRBV19 and TRBJ1-2; 8 nucleotides align to TRBD1. The CDR3 is made up of 13 amino acids. Germline trimming cut 5 bases from V and 7 bases from J; bases unmatched to any gene: 6. The germline V gene has CDR1 LNHDA and CDR2 SQIVND (reference sequence). The DNA for the CDR3 is TGTGCCAGTAGTGCCCGTGACAGGGGTGGCTACACCTTC. Protein: CASSARDRGGYTF.

This clone was observed a single time. The genes are TRBV28 and TRBJ1-4; tentatively, D is TRBD1 (6 bases). Trimming pared 7 bases from V and 3 bases from J, leaving 21 bases between. The CDR3 is 17 residues long. The germline V gene has CDR1 MDHEN and CDR2 SYDVKM. The CDR3 is CASMGAGTRISNEKLFF. The CDR3 DNA sequence: TGTGCCAGCATGGGCGCCGGGACACGGATTTCTAATGAAAAACTGTTTTTT.

The CDR3 nucleotides are TGTGCCAGCAGCTTGGATATGGTGGGACTTCAATCCTACGAGCAGTACTTC. Encoded protein: CASSLDMVGLQSYEQYF. The gene calls are TRBV5-8 and TRBJ2-7; tentative D call: TRBD2 (6 bases). The germline V gene has CDR1 SGHTS and CDR2 YDEGEE. CDR3 length: 17 amino acids. V was trimmed by 0 bases and J by 1 base, leaving 17 bases between them.